This T cell receptor beta chain was identified during a study of early T cells in non-severe SARS-CoV-2 infection. Overall study context: Sequencing targeted bulk RNA from unsorted whole blood, leaving chains unpaired.

The V segment lost 3 bases and the J segment 3 bases; nucleotides outside the gene matches: 4. The CDR3 covers 13 residues. Per germline, CDR1 SQVTM and CDR2 ANQGSEA. This clonotype was counted many times. The TCR library protocol was used to attach unique molecular identifiers. These identifiers were attached to individual cDNA molecules. MiXCR, run by TCRdb on the 5' RACE reads, gives a single entry per CDR3 protein. The data show 25,000 to 35,000 distinct CDR3 sequences, 4.5% to 7% seen once. Sequencing was done on a sample of whole blood. The clonotype was recovered from an adult who was a healthcare worker with PCR-confirmed SARS-CoV-2 infection or an uninfected control (not recorded which). V is TRBV29-1 and J is TRBJ1-1; 7 bases line up with TRBD1. CDR3 region: CSVDGGTDTEAFF. Written as DNA, the CDR3 is TGCAGCGTTGACGGGGGGACAGACACTGAAGCTTTCTTT.